This T cell receptor beta chain is drawn from a study of shared T cell receptors in the human thymus (dated by TCRdb to the early 2020s). For context, the study as a whole: The study examined how self-reactive, shared T-cell receptor alpha chains are generated in the human thymus.

The receptor library was made with the immunoSEQ multiplex PCR assay. The immuneACCESS repertoire file appears here via TCRdb, limited to in-frame rearrangements. These files lack a portion of the clones; in checked studies, under half of the deficit traces to unresolved V genes, and the cause of the others is not known. The sample table records hundreds of thousands of clones; approximately 85% of these occur just once. The ten most abundant clones make up around 0.01% of the sample. This clone was seen just once. The clone's antigen remains unknown. The sample holds no much larger clone one base away, and base qualities are not on file. The germline V gene provides CDR1 SGHRS and CDR2 YFSETQ. Clipping removes 2 bases from V and 0 bases from J, with 13 as the unmatched junction base count. The CDR3 holds 18 amino acids from the cysteine to the phenylalanine. Of all the DNA, just the CDR3 is kept, 54 bases in frame from base 1.

The data were also submitted as part of a second study, on human thymus T cells. The second publication reports: Immunologically healthy infants undergoing open corrective cardiac surgery for congenital heart defects in Finland were used as donors. The thymus tissue came from surgical resects taken out during corrective cardiac surgery. Biased V and J gene segment usage appeared to be present in both thymic and peripheral blood repertoires. The related research reported highly overlapping thymic TCR repertoires among unrelated individuals. The study characterized TCR alpha and beta repertoires from fewer than 10 infant thymus samples and a few related peripheral blood samples. Donor ages ranged from about 7 to 244 days, and the cohort comprised roughly 6 male and two female infants. Thymocytes were released mechanically from tissue and stored at -70 °C as pellets of roughly 9-32 million cells. A QIAsymphony instrument was used to extract genomic DNA from frozen cell pellets. Using the immunoSEQ multiplex PCR assay, the TCRB and TCRAD loci were amplified from a standardized quantity of quality-controlled genomic DNA. Amplicons spanned the V(D)J region at a length sufficient to cover the CDR3 and identify V and J genes. Through the commercial immunoSEQ service, the amplicons were sequenced on an Illumina platform. Primer bias and sequencing errors were corrected as previously described, and TCRAD and TCRB were defined on the basis of the IMGT database. Analysis of the repertoires was done with immunoSEQ Analyzer 3.0 and VDJTools and included basic statistics, V/J segment usage, diversity estimates, rarefaction and pairwise overlap. Diversity was estimated using the Chao1, ChaoE, Efron-Thisted, Shannon and inverse Simpson indices, and was also estimated on datasets down-sampled to the size of the smallest sample. Repertoire overlap was assessed by strict matching of CDR3 nucleotide sequence, V gene and J gene, and clustering was done by Jaccard-based multidimensional scaling. On average, thymus samples gave roughly 740,000 unique TCRB clonotypes, whereas blood samples gave roughly 80,000.

The TCR comes from a girl less than two years old with a congenital heart defect. Donor details come from another sample of the same person, matched by shared clones. The sample consisted of thymocytes. Rearrangement joined TRBV5-1 to TRBJ1-1; the junction holds 7 bases that match TRBD1. The DNA sequence is TGCGCCAGCAGCTTCTCTGCCGGGACAGAAAGCATGAACACTGAAGCTTTCTTT. This translates into CASSFSAGTESMNTEAFF.